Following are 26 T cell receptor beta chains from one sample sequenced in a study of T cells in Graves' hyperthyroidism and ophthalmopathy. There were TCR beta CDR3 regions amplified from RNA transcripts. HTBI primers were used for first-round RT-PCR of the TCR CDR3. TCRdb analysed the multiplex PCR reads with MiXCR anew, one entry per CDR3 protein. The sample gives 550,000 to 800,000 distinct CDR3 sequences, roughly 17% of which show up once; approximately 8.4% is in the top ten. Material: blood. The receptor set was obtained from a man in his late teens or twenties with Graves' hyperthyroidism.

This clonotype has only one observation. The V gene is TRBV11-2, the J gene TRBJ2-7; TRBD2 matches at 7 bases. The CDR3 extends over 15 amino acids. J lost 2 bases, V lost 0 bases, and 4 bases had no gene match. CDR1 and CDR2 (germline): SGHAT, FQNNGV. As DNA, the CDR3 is TGTGCCAGCAGCTTAGATGGGCGGGAGCCCTACGAGCAGTACTTC. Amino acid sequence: CASSLDGREPYEQYF.

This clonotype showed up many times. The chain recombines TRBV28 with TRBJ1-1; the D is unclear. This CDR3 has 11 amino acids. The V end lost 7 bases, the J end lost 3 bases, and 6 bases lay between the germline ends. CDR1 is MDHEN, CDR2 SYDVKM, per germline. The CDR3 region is CASTGYTEAFF. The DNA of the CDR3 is TGTGCCAGCACCGGGTACACTGAAGCTTTCTTT.

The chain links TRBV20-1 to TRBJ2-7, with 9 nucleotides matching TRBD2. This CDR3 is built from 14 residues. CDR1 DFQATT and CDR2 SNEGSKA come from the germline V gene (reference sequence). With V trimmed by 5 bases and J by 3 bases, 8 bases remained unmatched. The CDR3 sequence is CSARLAGPYYEQYF. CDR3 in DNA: TGCAGTGCTCGGCTAGCGGGACCCTACTACGAGCAGTACTTC.

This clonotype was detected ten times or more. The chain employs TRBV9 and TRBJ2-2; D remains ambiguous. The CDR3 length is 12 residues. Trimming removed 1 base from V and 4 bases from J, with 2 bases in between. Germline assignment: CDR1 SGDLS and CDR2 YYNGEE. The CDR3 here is CASSVSTGELFF. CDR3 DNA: TGTGCCAGCAGCGTATCCACCGGGGAGCTGTTTTTT. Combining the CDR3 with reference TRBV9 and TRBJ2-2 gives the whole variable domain DSGVTQTPKHLITATGQRVTLRCSPRSGDLSVYWYQQSLDQGLQFLIQYYNGEERAKGNILERFSAQQFPDLHSELNLSSLELGDSALYFCASSVSTGELFFGEGSRLTVL.

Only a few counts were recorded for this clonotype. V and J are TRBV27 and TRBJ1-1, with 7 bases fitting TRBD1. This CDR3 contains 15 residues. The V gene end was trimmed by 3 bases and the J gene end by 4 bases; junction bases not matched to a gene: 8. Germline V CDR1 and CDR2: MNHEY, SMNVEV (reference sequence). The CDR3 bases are TGTGCCAGCAGTTTCTACAGGGGAGGTGGCACTGAAGCTTTCTTT. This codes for CASSFYRGGGTEAFF.

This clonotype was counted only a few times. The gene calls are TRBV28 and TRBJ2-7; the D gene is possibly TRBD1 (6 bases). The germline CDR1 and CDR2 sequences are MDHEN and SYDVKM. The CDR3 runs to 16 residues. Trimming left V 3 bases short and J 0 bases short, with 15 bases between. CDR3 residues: CASSFDWQGRSYEQYF. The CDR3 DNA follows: TGTGCCAGCAGTTTTGATTGGCAGGGGCGCTCCTACGAGCAGTACTTC.

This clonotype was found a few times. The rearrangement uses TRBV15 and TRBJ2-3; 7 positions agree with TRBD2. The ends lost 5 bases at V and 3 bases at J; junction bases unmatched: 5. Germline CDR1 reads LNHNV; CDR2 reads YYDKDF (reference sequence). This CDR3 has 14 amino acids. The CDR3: CATSSHSGTDTQYF. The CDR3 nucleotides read TGTGCCACCAGCTCCCATAGCGGGACAGATACGCAGTATTTT. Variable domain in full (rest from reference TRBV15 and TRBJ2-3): DAMVIQNPRYQVTQFGKPVTLSCSQTLNHNVMYWYQQKSSQAPKLLFHYYDKDFNNEADTPDNFQSRRPNTSFCFLDIRSPGLGDTAMYLCATSSHSGTDTQYFGPGTRLTVL.

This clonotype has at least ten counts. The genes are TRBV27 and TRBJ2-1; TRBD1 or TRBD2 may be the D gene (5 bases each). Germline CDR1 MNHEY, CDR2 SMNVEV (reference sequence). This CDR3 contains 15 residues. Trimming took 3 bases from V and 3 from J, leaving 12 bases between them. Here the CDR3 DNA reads TGTGCCAGCAGTTTGGGGGTTGAGGGCTACAATGAGCAGTTCTTC. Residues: CASSLGVEGYNEQFF.

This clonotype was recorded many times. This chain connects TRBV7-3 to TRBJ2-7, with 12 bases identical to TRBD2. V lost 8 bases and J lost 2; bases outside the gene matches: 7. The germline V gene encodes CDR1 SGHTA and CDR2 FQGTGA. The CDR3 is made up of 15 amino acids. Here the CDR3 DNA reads TGTGCCAGCGTCCCGACTAGCGGGAGACCCTACGAGCAGTACTTC. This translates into CASVPTSGRPYEQYF. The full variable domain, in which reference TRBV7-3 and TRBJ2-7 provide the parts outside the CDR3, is GAGVSQTPSNKVTEKGKYVELRCDPISGHTALYWYRQSLGQGPEFLIYFQGTGAADDSGLPNDRFFAVRPEGSVSTLKIQRTERGDSAVYLCASVPTSGRPYEQYFGPGTRLTVT.

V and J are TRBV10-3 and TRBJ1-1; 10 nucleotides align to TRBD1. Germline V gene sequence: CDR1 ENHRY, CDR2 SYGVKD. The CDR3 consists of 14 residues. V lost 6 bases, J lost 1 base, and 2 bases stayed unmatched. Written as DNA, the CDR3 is TGTGCCATCAGATGGACAGGGGGGAACACTGAAGCTTTCTTT. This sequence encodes CAIRWTGGNTEAFF.

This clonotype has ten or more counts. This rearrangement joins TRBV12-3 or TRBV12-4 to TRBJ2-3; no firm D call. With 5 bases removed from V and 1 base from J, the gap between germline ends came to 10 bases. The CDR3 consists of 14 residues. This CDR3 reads CASSPPTRTDTQYF. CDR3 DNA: TGTGCCAGCAGTCCCCCGACTCGCACAGATACGCAGTATTTT.

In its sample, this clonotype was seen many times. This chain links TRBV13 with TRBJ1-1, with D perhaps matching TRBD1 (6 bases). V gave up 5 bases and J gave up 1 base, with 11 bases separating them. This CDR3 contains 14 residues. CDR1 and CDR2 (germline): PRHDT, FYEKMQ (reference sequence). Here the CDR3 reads CASSVIQGNTEAFF. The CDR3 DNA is TGTGCCAGCAGCGTCATACAGGGGAACACTGAAGCTTTCTTT.

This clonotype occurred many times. CDR3 in DNA: TGTGCCAGCAGTTTAGCGGGACAGGTGCTAGAGACCCAGTACTTC. Protein sequence: CASSLAGQVLETQYF. The V and J genes are TRBV12-3 or TRBV12-4 and TRBJ2-5, with 8 bases lining up with TRBD1. Unmatched junction bases numbered 4, after V lost 0 bases and J lost 4 bases. This CDR3 spans 15 amino acids.

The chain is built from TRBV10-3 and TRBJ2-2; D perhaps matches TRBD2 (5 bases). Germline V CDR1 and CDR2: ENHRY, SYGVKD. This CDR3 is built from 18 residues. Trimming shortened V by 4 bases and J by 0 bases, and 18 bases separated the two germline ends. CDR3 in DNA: TGTGCCATCAGTGGAAAGCGGAATTCTTTCACGAACACCGGGGAGCTGTTTTTT. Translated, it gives CAISGKRNSFTNTGELFF.

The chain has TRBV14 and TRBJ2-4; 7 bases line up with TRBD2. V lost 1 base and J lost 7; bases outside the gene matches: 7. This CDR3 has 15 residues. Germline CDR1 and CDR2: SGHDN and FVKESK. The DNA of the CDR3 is TGTGCCAGCAGCCAAGTCGGACTAGGTGTCAACATTCAGTACTTC. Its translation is CASSQVGLGVNIQYF.

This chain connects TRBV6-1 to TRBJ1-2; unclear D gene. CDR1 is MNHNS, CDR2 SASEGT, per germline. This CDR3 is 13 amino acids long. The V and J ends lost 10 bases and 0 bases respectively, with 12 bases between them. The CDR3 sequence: CATLPDTNYGYTF. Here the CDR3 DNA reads TGTGCCACCTTACCAGACACTAACTATGGCTACACCTTC.

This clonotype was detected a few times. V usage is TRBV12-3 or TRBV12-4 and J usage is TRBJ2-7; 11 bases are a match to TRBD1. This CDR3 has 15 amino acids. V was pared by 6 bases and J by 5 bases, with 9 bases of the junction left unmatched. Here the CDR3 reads CASRHRTGGSDEQYF. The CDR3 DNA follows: TGTGCCAGCAGACATCGGACAGGGGGCTCTGACGAGCAGTACTTC.

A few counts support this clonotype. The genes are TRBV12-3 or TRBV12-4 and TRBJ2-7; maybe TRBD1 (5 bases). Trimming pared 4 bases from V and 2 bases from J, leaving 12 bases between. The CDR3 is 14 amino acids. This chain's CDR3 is CASSSWAGTYEQYF. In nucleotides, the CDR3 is TGTGCCAGCAGTTCCTGGGCAGGGACCTACGAGCAGTACTTC.

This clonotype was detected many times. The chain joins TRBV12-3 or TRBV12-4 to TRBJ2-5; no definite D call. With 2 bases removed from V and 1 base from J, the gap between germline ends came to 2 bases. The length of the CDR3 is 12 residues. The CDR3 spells CASSLSQETQYF. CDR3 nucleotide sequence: TGTGCCAGCAGTTTATCCCAAGAGACCCAGTACTTC.

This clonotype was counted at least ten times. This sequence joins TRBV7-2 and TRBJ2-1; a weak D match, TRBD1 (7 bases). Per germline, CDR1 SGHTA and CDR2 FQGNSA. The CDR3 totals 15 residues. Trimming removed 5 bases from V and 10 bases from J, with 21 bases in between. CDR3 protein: CASSPRGRERWEQFF. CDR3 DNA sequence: TGTGCCAGCAGCCCGAGGGGGCGGGAACGATGGGAGCAGTTCTTC. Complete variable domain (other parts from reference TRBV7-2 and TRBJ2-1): GAGVSQSPSNKVTEKGKDVELRCDPISGHTALYWYRQSLGQGLEFLIYFQGNSAPDKSGLPSDRFSAERTGGSVSTLTIQRTQQEDSAVYLCASSPRGRERWEQFFGPGTRLTVL.

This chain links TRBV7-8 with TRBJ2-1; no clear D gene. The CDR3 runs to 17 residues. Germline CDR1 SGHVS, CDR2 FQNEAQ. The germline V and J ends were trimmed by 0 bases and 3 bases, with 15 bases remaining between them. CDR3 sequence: CASSLAGFSPNYNEQFF. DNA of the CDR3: TGTGCCAGCAGCTTAGCGGGTTTCTCACCGAACTACAATGAGCAGTTCTTC. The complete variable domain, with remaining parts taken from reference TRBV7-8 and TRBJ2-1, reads GAGVSQSPRYKVAKRGQDVALRCDPISGHVSLFWYQQALGQGPEFLTYFQNEAQLDKSGLPSDRFFAERPEGSVSTLKIQRTQQEDSAVYLCASSLAGFSPNYNEQFFGPGTRLTVL.

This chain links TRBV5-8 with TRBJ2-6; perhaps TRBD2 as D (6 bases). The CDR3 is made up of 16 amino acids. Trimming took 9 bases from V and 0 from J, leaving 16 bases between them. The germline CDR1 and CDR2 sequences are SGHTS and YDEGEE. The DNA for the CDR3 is TGTGCCATGGCCTGGGGAGGATTCTCTGGGGCCAACGTCCTGACTTTC. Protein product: CAMAWGGFSGANVLTF.

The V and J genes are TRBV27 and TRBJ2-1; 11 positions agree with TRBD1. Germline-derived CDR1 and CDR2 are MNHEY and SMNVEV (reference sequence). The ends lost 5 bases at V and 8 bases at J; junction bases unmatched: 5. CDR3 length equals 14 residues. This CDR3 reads CASSLWTGGHEQFF. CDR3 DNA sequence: TGTGCCAGCAGTCTATGGACAGGGGGCCATGAGCAGTTCTTC.

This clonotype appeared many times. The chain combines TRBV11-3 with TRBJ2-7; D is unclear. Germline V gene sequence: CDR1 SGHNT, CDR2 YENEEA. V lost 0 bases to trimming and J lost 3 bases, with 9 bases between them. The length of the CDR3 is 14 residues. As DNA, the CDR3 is TGTGCCAGCAGCTTAGATGGGCAGGTCTACGAGCAGTACTTC. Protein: CASSLDGQVYEQYF.

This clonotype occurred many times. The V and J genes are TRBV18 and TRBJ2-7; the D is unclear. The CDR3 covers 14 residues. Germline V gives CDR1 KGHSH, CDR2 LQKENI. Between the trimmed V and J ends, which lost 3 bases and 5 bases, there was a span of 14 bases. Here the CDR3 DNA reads TGTGCCAGCTCACCTTCAACCGACTTCGACGAGCAGTACTTC. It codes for CASSPSTDFDEQYF.

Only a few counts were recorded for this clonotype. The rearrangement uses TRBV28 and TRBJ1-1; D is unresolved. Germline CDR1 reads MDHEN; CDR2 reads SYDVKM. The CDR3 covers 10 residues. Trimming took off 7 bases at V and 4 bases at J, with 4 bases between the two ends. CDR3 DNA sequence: TGTGCCAGCATGACCACTGAAGCTTTCTTT. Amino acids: CASMTTEAFF.